These 32 T cell receptor beta chains share one sample of origin, sequenced in a study of blood T cell repertoires in COVID-19. Libraries were prepared by immunoSEQ multiplex PCR; TCRdb keeps only in-frame clonotypes and omits some of them. The table includes under 300,000 clones, 75% to 90% detected once. Specimen: PBMCs or T cells enriched from blood (not recorded which). The receptors originated from a woman aged 40 to 49 with acute COVID-19.

The chain employs TRBV2 and TRBJ2-3; 13 bases align to TRBD2. CDR1 and CDR2 (germline): SNHLY, FYNNEI. V lost 6 bases to trimming and J lost 1 base; unmatched junction nucleotides: 7. The length of the CDR3 is 17 residues. The CDR3 loop reads CASRGRTSGRGTDTQYF. The CDR3 nucleotides are TGTGCCAGCAGGGGGAGGACTAGCGGGAGAGGCACAGATACGCAGTATTTT.

This rearrangement joins TRBV6-5 to TRBJ2-1, with 7 bases matching TRBD2. The CDR3 spans 13 residues. Trimming cost V 6 bases and J 3 bases; bases outside gene matches: 2. From germline, CDR1 is MNHEY and CDR2 SVGAGI. The CDR3 sequence: CASSRDYYNEQFF. The CDR3 nucleotides read TGTGCCAGCAGCCGGGACTACTACAATGAGCAGTTCTTC.

The V and J genes are TRBV27 and TRBJ1-1; D is perhaps TRBD1 (6 bases). The V end was cut by 4 bases, the J end by 12 bases, with 15 bases between. The CDR3 sequence is 12 residues long. CDR1 and CDR2 from the germline V gene are MNHEY and SMNVEV (reference sequence). This CDR3 is CASSWKGGQTFF. The CDR3, as DNA: TGTGCCAGCAGTTGGAAGGGGGGGCAGACTTTCTTT.

The chain combines TRBV5-1 with TRBJ2-7, with TRBD2 matching over 14 bases. Trimming at V came to 4 bases and at J to 4 bases, leaving 7 bases not matched to a gene. This CDR3 spans 16 amino acids. Germline V lookup: CDR1 SGHRS, CDR2 YFSETQ. The CDR3 is CASSPGTSGRGYEQYF. In DNA, the CDR3 is TGCGCCAGCAGCCCGGGGACTAGCGGGAGAGGATACGAGCAGTACTTC.

In regard to this clone: In the same sample, other DNA sequences code for this CDR3. This chain connects TRBV5-1 to TRBJ2-2; D unclear. The CDR3 sequence is 14 residues long. Trimming shortened V by 0 bases and J by 1 base, and 4 bases separated the two germline ends. Germline CDR1 reads SGHRS; CDR2 reads YFSETQ. This CDR3 is CASSLGLNTGELFF. CDR3 DNA: TGCGCCAGCAGCTTGGGGCTGAACACCGGGGAGCTGTTTTTT. The full variable domain, in which reference TRBV5-1 and TRBJ2-2 provide the parts outside the CDR3, is KAGVTQTPRYLIKTRGQQVTLSCSPISGHRSVSWYQQTPGQGLQFLFEYFSETQRNKGNFPGRFSGRQFSNSRSEMNVSTLELGDSALYLCASSLGLNTGELFFGEGSRLTVL.

V gene TRBV4-1 combines with J gene TRBJ2-1; no firm D call. V was trimmed by 1 base and J by 4 bases, leaving 2 bases between them. From germline, CDR1 is MGHRA and CDR2 YSYEKL. The CDR3 is made up of 12 amino acids. The CDR3 nucleotides are TGCGCCAGCAGCCAAGCTTACAATGAGCAGTTCTTC. Its translation is CASSQAYNEQFF.

The gene calls are TRBV6-5 and TRBJ2-5, with a possible D match to TRBD1 (5 bases). The V gene's germline CDR1 is MNHEY and CDR2 SVGAGI. This CDR3 is 13 amino acids long. The ends were cut back, 7 bases at V and 3 bases at J, with 12 bases in the middle. This CDR3 reads CASTMGRKETQYF. The CDR3 coding sequence is TGTGCCAGCACAATGGGGCGAAAAGAGACCCAGTACTTC.

This clone was seen a handful of times. The chain combines TRBV5-5 with TRBJ2-7; TRBD1 is a possible D gene (6 bases). CDR1 SGHKS and CDR2 YYEKEE come from the germline V gene (reference sequence). This CDR3 region has 14 residues. The ends were cut back, 0 bases at V and 2 bases at J, with 9 bases in the middle. The CDR3 loop is CASSLAGQTYEQYF. CDR3 in DNA: TGTGCCAGCAGCTTGGCCGGACAGACCTACGAGCAGTACTTC.

The chain joins TRBV25-1 to TRBJ1-6, with D perhaps TRBD1 (5 bases). V shed 2 bases and J shed 12 bases, with 14 bases lying between them. The CDR3 sequence is 14 residues long. The germline V gene encodes CDR1 MGHDK and CDR2 SYGVNS. The CDR3 here is CASSEKAGLLPLHF. The CDR3 bases are TGTGCCAGCAGTGAAAAGGCAGGGCTTCTACCCCTCCACTTT.

This chain links TRBV10-3 with TRBJ1-4, with unresolved D. The V end was cut by 10 bases, the J end by 4 bases, with 13 bases between. CDR3 length: 13 residues. Looked up from germline, CDR1 is ENHRY and CDR2 is SYGVKD. The CDR3: CATLGGDNEKLFF. CDR3 bases: TGTGCCACCTTGGGCGGGGATAATGAAAAACTGTTTTTT.

The rearrangement links TRBV3-1 (or the pseudogene TRBV3-2) to TRBJ1-2, with 7 bases identical to TRBD1. The CDR3 is 17 amino acids. V lost 0 bases, J lost 4 bases, and 11 bases stayed unmatched. Germline CDR1 reads LGHDT; CDR2 reads YNNKEL (reference sequence). The CDR3, as DNA: TGTGCCAGCAGCCAAGATGGCACAGGGGCGAACGTCTATGGCTACACCTTC. This translates into CASSQDGTGANVYGYTF.

J is TRBJ2-3 and V is TRBV7-9; D is undetermined. Per the germline V gene, CDR1 is SEHNR and CDR2 is FQNEAQ (reference sequence). There are 16 residues in the CDR3. V was shortened by 2 bases and J by 4 bases, with 16 bases between the two germline ends. The DNA for the CDR3 is TGTGCCAGCAGCTTACGCGGCGGTGGCGTCCCAGATACGCAGTATTTT. Its translation: CASSLRGGGVPDTQYF. Full variable domain (rest looked up from reference TRBV7-9 and TRBJ2-3): DTGVSQNPRHKITKRGQNVTFRCDPISEHNRLYWYRQTLGQGPEFLTYFQNEAQLEKSRLLSDRFSAERPKGSFSTLEIQRTEQGDSAMYLCASSLRGGGVPDTQYFGPGTRLTVL.

V usage is TRBV4-2 and J usage is TRBJ1-5; possible D gene TRBD1, 5 bases. The germline gives CDR1 LGHNA, CDR2 YNFKEQ. Trimming took 0 bases from V and 1 from J, leaving 10 bases between them. This CDR3 comprises 16 residues. The CDR3: CASSQEGGSSNQPQHF. CDR3 nucleotide sequence: TGTGCCAGCAGCCAAGAGGGGGGTTCGAGCAATCAGCCCCAGCATTTT.

The chain employs TRBV5-1 and TRBJ2-3; 15 positions match TRBD2. Germline V lookup: CDR1 SGHRS, CDR2 YFSETQ. This CDR3 has 19 residues. J was trimmed by 1 base and V by 4 bases; bases with no gene match: 10. The CDR3 loop reads CASSPGLAGGPGGTDTQYF. The DNA of the CDR3 is TGCGCCAGCAGCCCCGGACTAGCGGGAGGGCCAGGGGGCACAGATACGCAGTATTTT. Using reference TRBV5-1 and TRBJ2-3 for the parts outside the CDR3, the full variable domain is KAGVTQTPRYLIKTRGQQVTLSCSPISGHRSVSWYQQTPGQGLQFLFEYFSETQRNKGNFPGRFSGRQFSNSRSEMNVSTLELGDSALYLCASSPGLAGGPGGTDTQYFGPGTRLTVL.

The chain couples TRBV12-3 or TRBV12-4 to TRBJ2-7; the D gene is possibly TRBD2 (6 bases). The V end lost 3 bases, the J end lost 4 bases, and 10 bases lay between the germline ends. The length of the CDR3 is 13 residues. The CDR3 loop reads CASSFAGWYEQYF. As DNA, the CDR3 is TGTGCCAGCAGTTTCGCGGGATGGTACGAGCAGTACTTC.

This clone was seen just once. The chain employs TRBV19 and TRBJ1-5; possible D gene TRBD1, 6 bases. The V end was cut by 5 bases, the J end by 2 bases, with 10 bases between. The CDR3 runs to 14 residues. Per the germline V gene, CDR1 is LNHDA and CDR2 is SQIVND (reference sequence). CDR3 coding DNA: TGTGCCAGTAGTCGGGGACAAGGCAATCAGCCCCAGCATTTT. Translated: CASSRGQGNQPQHF.

CDR3 in amino acids: CASSQSLQVANSPLHF. In DNA form, the CDR3 reads TGTGCCAGCAGCCAATCATTGCAGGTTGCTAATTCACCCCTCCACTTT. The chain carries TRBV3-1 (or the pseudogene TRBV3-2) and TRBJ1-6; D remains unclear. The CDR3 runs 16 residues. The germline V gene encodes CDR1 LGHDT and CDR2 YNNKEL (reference sequence). Trimming stripped 2 bases from V and 6 bases from J, with 14 bases between.

V usage is TRBV28 and J usage is TRBJ2-3; 7 nucleotides line up with TRBD2. The V and J ends lost 4 bases and 3 bases, in that order; junction bases with no gene match: 13. Germline loops: CDR1 MDHEN, CDR2 SYDVKM. This CDR3 spans 17 amino acids. CDR3 sequence reads: CASSSSYNLAGTDTQYF. The CDR3 nucleotides read TGTGCCAGCAGTTCTTCATACAATTTAGCGGGTACAGATACGCAGTATTTT.

This chain uses TRBV19 with TRBJ2-2, with D tentatively TRBD2 (6 bases). This CDR3 has 16 residues. Trimming shortened V by 7 bases and J by 1 base, and 16 bases separated the two germline ends. Germline-derived CDR1 and CDR2 are LNHDA and SQIVND (reference sequence). The CDR3, as DNA: TGTGCCAGTACCCCAGGAGGAGGGATGAACACCGGGGAGCTGTTTTTT. Translating gives CASTPGGGMNTGELFF.

V gene TRBV10-3 combines with J gene TRBJ2-2, with TRBD1 matching 8 bases. From germline, CDR1 is ENHRY and CDR2 SYGVKD. Trimming took 8 bases from V and 5 from J; bases not matched to a gene: 7. This CDR3 spans 14 amino acids. DNA of the CDR3: TGTGCCATCCGAGGACAGGGAGGTACCGGGGAGCTGTTTTTT. This encodes CAIRGQGGTGELFF.

The chain has TRBV30 and TRBJ2-5, with D perhaps TRBD1 (5 bases). CDR3 length: 14 amino acids. CDR1 GTSNPN and CDR2 SVGIG come from the germline V gene (reference sequence). V lost 3 bases, J lost 0 bases, and 11 bases lay in between. The CDR3 loop is CAWRRTGNQETQYF. The CDR3 DNA follows: TGTGCCTGGAGGCGAACAGGAAACCAAGAGACCCAGTACTTC.

The CDR3 DNA is TGTGCCACCAGTGATCAGGGCGTCAATCAGCCCCAGCATTTT. This translates into CATSDQGVNQPQHF. The V and J genes are TRBV24-1 and TRBJ1-5; D is perhaps TRBD1 (5 bases). This CDR3 comprises 14 residues. The V gene lost 3 bases and the J gene lost 3 bases, with 8 bases spanning the gap. CDR1 KGHDR and CDR2 SFDVKD come from the germline V gene.

This rearrangement joins TRBV27 to TRBJ1-1, with TRBD1 matching over 10 bases. This CDR3 contains 16 residues. The V gene's germline CDR1 is MNHEY and CDR2 SMNVEV (reference sequence). With 3 bases clipped from V and 3 bases from J, the junction kept 7 bases outside the gene matches. CDR3 sequence reads: CASSFWGQGKDTEAFF. In DNA form, the CDR3 reads TGTGCCAGCAGTTTCTGGGGACAGGGGAAGGACACTGAAGCTTTCTTT.

The chain employs TRBV4-1 and TRBJ2-7; possibly TRBD1 for D (6 bases). The CDR3 has 15 amino acids. Trimming cost V 2 bases and J 2 bases, with 13 bases left between them. CDR1 and CDR2 (germline): MGHRA, YSYEKL. Written as DNA, the CDR3 is TGCGCCAGCAGCCAAATCCCACAGGGAGCCTACGAGCAGTACTTC. This encodes CASSQIPQGAYEQYF.

The chain uses TRBV5-3 and TRBJ2-7; weak D call: TRBD2 (5 bases). TRBV5-3 carries the ORF label, with uncertain function. The CDR3 is 15 amino acids. V was pared by 5 bases and J by 4 bases, with 19 bases between. CDR3 coding DNA: TGTGCCAGAAGAGTTTGCGTGGGAGTTGGGTACGAGCAGTACTTC. This sequence encodes CARRVCVGVGYEQYF.

J is TRBJ2-3 and V is TRBV7-3, with TRBD2 as a possible D gene (5 bases). The length of the CDR3 is 15 residues. Germline CDR1 SGHTA, CDR2 FQGTGA. The ends were cut back, 5 bases at V and 6 bases at J, with 18 bases in the middle. The CDR3 DNA reads as TGTGCCAGCAGCGAGTCCCAGCGGACGTCGGATACGCAGTATTTT. Translated, it gives CASSESQRTSDTQYF.

This clone was recorded once. The CDR3 region is CASSEIEYVRYEQFF. In DNA form, the CDR3 reads TGCGCCAGCAGTGAAATCGAGTACGTACGTTATGAGCAGTTCTTC. The rearrangement links TRBV10-2 to TRBJ2-1; D remains ambiguous. This CDR3 is built from 15 residues. CDR1 and CDR2 (germline): WSHSY, SAAADI. V was trimmed by 3 bases and J by 8 bases, leaving 17 bases between them.

CDR3 protein: CASSYDNEQFF. CDR3 sequence (DNA): TGTGCCAGCAGTTATGACAATGAGCAGTTCTTC. The chain combines TRBV2 with TRBJ2-1; no definite D call. V lost 5 bases and J 5 bases, leaving 4 bases between the germline ends. CDR1 SNHLY and CDR2 FYNNEI come from the germline V gene. The CDR3 has 11 amino acids.

The V call is TRBV5-1, the J call TRBJ1-3; D gene unclear. Looked up from germline, CDR1 is SGHRS and CDR2 is YFSETQ. This CDR3 is built from 16 residues. Trimming shortened V by 0 bases and J by 5 bases, and 15 bases separated the two germline ends. CDR3 sequence reads: CASSLGGKVDRNTIYF. The CDR3 coding sequence is TGCGCCAGCAGCTTGGGCGGCAAAGTGGATAGAAACACCATATATTTT.

The chain links TRBV3-1 (or the pseudogene TRBV3-2) to TRBJ2-5; D might be TRBD2 (6 bases). This CDR3 spans 13 amino acids. Germline values: CDR1 LGHDT, CDR2 YNNKEL (reference sequence). The V gene lost 1 base and the J gene lost 5 bases, with 8 bases spanning the gap. The CDR3 DNA is TGTGCCAGCAGCCAAGCGGGAGTGGAGACCCAGTACTTC. This encodes CASSQAGVETQYF.

The CDR3 sequence is CASSIDGRTGATYEQYF. The DNA for the CDR3 is TGTGCCAGTAGTATAGATGGCAGGACAGGGGCAACCTACGAGCAGTACTTC. The chain uses TRBV19 and TRBJ2-7; the match to TRBD1 covers 9 bases. Losses at the gene ends were 0 bases for V and 2 bases for J; bases not matched to a gene: 8. Germline V gene sequence: CDR1 LNHDA, CDR2 SQIVND (reference sequence). This CDR3 is 17 amino acids long. Variable domain in full (rest from reference TRBV19 and TRBJ2-7): DGGITQSPKYLFRKEGQNVTLSCEQNLNHDAMYWYRQDPGQGLRLIYYSQIVNDFQKGDIAEGYSVSREKKESFPLTVTSAQKNPTAFYLCASSIDGRTGATYEQYFGPGTRLTVT.

This clone was recorded once. The CDR3 nucleotides read TGTGCCAGCAGCCAAGAGCAGGGTCCTGAAGCTTTCTTT. Residues: CASSQEQGPEAFF. V is TRBV3-1 (or the pseudogene TRBV3-2) and J is TRBJ1-1; tentative D call: TRBD1 (5 bases). The length of the CDR3 is 13 residues. Germline V gives CDR1 LGHDT, CDR2 YNNKEL (reference sequence). The V end was cut by 0 bases, the J end by 6 bases, with 8 bases between.